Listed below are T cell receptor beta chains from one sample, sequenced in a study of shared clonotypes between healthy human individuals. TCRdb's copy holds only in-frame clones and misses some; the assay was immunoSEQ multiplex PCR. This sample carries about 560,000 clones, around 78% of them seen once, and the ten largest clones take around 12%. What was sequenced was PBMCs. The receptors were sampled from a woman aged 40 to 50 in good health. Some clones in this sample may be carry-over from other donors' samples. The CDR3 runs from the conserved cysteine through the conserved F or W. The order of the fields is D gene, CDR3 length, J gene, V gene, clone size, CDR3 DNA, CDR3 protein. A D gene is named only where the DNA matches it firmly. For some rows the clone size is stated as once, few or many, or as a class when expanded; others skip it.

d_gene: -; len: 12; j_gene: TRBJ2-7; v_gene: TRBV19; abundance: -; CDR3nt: TGTGCCAGTAGTAACCGACATTCCGAGCAGTACTTC; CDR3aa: CASSNRHSEQYF
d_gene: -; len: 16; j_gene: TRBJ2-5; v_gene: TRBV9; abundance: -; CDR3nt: TGTGCCAGCAGCGTGCCCCGAGAGCAGGGAAAAGAGACCCAGTACTTC; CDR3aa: CASSVPREQGKETQYF
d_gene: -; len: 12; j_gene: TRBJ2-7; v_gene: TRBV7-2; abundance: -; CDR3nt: TGTGCCAGCAGTCGTACTAGCTACGAGCAGTACTTC; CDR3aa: CASSRTSYEQYF
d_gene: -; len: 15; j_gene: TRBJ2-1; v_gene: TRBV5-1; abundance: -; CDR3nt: TGCGCCAGCAGCTTAGGCTCCCCCGGGTACAATGAGCAGTTCTTC; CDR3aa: CASSLGSPGYNEQFF
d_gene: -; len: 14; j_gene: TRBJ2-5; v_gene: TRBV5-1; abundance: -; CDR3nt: TGCGCCAGCAGCTTGGGTGCTATTCAAGAGACCCAGTACTTC; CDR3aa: CASSLGAIQETQYF
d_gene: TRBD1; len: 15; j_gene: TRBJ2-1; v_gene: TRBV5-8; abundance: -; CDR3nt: TGTGCCAGCAGCTTTCGGCAGGGGGTATGGAATGAGCAGTTCTTC; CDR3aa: CASSFRQGVWNEQFF
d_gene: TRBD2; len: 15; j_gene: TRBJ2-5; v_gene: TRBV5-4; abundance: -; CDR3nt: TGTGCCAGCAGCTTGGAATTGCGGGGGGCGGGGACCCAGTACTTC; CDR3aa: CASSLELRGAGTQYF
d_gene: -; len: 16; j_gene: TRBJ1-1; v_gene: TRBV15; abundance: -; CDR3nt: TGTGCCACCAGCAGACCAACGCCTGCAGGCGGAACTGAAGCTTTCTTT; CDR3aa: CATSRPTPAGGTEAFF
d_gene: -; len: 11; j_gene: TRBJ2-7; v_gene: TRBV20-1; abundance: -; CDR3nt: TGCAGTGCTACATGGGACTACGAGCAGTACTTC; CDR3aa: CSATWDYEQYF
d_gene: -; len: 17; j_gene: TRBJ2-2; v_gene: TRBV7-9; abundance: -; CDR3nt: TGTGCCAGCAGCTTTTCGGGGGAAGATCAACTCGCCGGGAAGCTGTTTTTT; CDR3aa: CASSFSGEDQLAGKLFF
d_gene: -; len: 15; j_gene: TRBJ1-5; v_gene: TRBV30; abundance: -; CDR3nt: TGTGCCTGGAGTCCGGGGACGGATAGCAATCAGCCCCAGCATTTT; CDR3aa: CAWSPGTDSNQPQHF
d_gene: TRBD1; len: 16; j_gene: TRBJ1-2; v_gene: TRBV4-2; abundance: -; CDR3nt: TGTGCCAGCAGCCAAGCCGGGGACAGGGGGCTGAATGGCTACACCTTC; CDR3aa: CASSQAGDRGLNGYTF
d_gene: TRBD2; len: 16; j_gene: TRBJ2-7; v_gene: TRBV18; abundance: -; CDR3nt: TGTGCCAGCTCCCGGGGGGGAGCGGGAGAATTCCACGAGCAGTACTTC; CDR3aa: CASSRGGAGEFHEQYF
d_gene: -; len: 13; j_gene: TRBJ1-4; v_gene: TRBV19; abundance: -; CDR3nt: TGTGCCAGTAGTCCTACGGGGCGATTTAAACTGTTTTTT; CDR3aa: CASSPTGRFKLFF
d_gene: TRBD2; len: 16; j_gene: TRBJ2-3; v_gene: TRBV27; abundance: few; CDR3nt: TGTGCCAGCAGTTCCCCCGGGAGGGGCAGCACAGATACGCAGTATTTT; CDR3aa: CASSSPGRGSTDTQYF
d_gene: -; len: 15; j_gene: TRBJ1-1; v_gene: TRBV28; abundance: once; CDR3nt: TGTGCCAGCAGTTTGGATGCGGGGGGAGACACTGAAGCTTTCTTT; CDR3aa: CASSLDAGGDTEAFF
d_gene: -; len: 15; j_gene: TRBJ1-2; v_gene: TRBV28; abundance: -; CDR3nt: TGTGCCAGCAGTTTAGCGGTCGGACTTAACTATGGCTACACCTTC; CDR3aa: CASSLAVGLNYGYTF
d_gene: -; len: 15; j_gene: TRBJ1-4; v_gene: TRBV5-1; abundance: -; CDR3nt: TGCGCCAGCAGCTTGGGGGTGTCAACTAATGAAAAACTGTTTTTT; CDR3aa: CASSLGVSTNEKLFF
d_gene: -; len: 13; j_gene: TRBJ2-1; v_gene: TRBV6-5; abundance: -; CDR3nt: TGTGCCAGCAGAGATGGACTGTACAATGAGCAGTTCTTC; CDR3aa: CASRDGLYNEQFF
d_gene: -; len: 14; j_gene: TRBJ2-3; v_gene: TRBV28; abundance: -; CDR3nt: TGTGCCAGCTCCGGGTGGGGGGACGCAGATACGCAGTATTTT; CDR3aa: CASSGWGDADTQYF
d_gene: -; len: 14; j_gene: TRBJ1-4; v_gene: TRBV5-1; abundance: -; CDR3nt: TGCGCCAGCAGCTTCGGAGCAACTAATGAAAAACTGTTTTTT; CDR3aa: CASSFGATNEKLFF
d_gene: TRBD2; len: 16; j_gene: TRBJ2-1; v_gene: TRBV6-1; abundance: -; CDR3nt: TGTGCCAGCAGTGAACCTCTCTTGCAGCGGGGCAATGAGCAGTTCTTC; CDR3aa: CASSEPLLQRGNEQFF
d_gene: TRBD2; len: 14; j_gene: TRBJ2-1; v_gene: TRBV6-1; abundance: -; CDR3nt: TGTGCCAGCAGTGTCCCTAGCGGGATCGGTGAGCAGTTCTTC; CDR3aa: CASSVPSGIGEQFF
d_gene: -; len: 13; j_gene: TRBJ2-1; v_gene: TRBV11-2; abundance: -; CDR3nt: TGTGCCAGCAGCCGCCTTGTGGGTTCTGGCCAGTTCTTC; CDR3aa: CASSRLVGSGQFF
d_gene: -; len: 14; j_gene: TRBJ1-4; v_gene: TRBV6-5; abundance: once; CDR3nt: TGTGCCAGCAGTTACACCTCCCTGAGGGAAAAACTGTTTTTT; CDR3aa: CASSYTSLREKLFF
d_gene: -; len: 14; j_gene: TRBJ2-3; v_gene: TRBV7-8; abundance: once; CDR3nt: TGTGCCAGCAGCCTACACAGGGTGCCAGATACGCAGTATTTT; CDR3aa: CASSLHRVPDTQYF
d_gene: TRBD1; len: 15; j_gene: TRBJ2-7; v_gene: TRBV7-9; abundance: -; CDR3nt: TGTGCCAGCAGCCCCACCTCGGACAGGACGGGCGAGCAGTACTTC; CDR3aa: CASSPTSDRTGEQYF
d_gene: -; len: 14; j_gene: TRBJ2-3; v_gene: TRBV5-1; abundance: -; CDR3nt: TGCGCCAGCAGCTTGAGAGGTACCACAGATACGCAGTATTTT; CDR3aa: CASSLRGTTDTQYF
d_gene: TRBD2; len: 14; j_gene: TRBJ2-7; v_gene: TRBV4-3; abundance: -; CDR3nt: TGCGCCAGCAGCCCCTCTAGCGGGTCATACGAGCAGTACTTC; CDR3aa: CASSPSSGSYEQYF
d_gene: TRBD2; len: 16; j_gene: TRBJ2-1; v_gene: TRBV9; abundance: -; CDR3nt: TGTGCCAGCAGCGGCCATAGCGGGGCCTCCTACAATGAGCAGTTCTTC; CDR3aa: CASSGHSGASYNEQFF
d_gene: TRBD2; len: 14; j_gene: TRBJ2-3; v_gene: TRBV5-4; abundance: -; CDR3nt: TGTGCCAGCAGCTTCGGGGGGGCGGGAGATACGCAGTATTTT; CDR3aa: CASSFGGAGDTQYF
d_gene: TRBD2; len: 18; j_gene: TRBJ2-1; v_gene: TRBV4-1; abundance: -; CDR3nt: TGCGCCAGCAGCTCGAGCCCCCCGACTAGCGGGAGTAGGAGTGAGCAGTTCTTC; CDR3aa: CASSSSPPTSGSRSEQFF
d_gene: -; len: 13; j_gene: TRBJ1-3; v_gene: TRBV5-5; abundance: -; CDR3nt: TGTGCCAGCAGCTTGAACTCTGGAAACACCATATATTTT; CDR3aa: CASSLNSGNTIYF
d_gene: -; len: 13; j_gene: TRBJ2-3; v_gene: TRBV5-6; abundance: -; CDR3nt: TGTGCCAGCAGCTTGGAGGACACCTATACGCAGTATTTT; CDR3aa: CASSLEDTYTQYF
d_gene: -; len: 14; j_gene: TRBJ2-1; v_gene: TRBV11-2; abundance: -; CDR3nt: TGTGCCAGCAGCTTAGGGCCGGCATACAATGAGCAGTTCTTC; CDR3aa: CASSLGPAYNEQFF
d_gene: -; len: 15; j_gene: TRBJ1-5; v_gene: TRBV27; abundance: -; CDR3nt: TGTGCCAGCAAGACCCTCGGGTCGGGGGTCCAGCCCCAGCATTTT; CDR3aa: CASKTLGSGVQPQHF
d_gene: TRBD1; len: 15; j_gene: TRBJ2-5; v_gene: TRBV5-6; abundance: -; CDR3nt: TGTGCCAGCAGCTTGTGGGCACAGGGGTGGGAGACCCAGTACTTC; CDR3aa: CASSLWAQGWETQYF
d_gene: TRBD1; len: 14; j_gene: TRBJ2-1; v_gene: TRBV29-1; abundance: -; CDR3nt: TGCAGCGCCGGACGGGGGACAGGCGAAAATGAGCAGTTCTTC; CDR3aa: CSAGRGTGENEQFF
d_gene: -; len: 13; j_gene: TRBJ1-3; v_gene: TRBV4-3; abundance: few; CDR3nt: TGCGCCAGCAGCCACATTGATGGAAACACCATATATTTT; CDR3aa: CASSHIDGNTIYF